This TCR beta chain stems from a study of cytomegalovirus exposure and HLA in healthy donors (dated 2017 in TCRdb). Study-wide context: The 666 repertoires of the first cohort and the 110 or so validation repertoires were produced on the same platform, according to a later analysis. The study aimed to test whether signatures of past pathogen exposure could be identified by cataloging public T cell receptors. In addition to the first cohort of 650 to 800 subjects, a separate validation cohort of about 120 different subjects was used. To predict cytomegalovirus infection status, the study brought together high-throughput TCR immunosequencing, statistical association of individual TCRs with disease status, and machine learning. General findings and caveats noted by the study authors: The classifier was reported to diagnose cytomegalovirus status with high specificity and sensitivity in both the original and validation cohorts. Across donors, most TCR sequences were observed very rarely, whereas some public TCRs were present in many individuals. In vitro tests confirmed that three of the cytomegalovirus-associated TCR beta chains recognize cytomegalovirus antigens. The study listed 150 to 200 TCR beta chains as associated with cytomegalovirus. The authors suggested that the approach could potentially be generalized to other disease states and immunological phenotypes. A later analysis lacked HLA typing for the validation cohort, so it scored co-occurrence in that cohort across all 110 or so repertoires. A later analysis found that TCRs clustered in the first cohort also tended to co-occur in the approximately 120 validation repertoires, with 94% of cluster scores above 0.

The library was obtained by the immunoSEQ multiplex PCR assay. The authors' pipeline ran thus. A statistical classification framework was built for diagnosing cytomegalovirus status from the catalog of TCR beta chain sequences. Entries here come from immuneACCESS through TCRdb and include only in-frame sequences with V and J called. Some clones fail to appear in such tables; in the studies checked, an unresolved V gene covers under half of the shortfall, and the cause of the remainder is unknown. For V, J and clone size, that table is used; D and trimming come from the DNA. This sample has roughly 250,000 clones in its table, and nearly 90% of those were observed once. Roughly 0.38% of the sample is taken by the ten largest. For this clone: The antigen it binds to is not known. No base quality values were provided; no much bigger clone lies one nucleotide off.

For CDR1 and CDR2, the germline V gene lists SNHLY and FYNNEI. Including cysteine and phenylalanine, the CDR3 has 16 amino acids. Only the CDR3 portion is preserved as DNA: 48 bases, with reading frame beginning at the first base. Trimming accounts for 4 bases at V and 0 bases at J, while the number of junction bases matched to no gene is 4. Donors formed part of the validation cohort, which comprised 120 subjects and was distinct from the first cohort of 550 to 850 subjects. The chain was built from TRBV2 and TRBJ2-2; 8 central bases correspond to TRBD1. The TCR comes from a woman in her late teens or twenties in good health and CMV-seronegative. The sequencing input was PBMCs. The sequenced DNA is TGTGCCAGCAGTGGTCAGGACAGGGCGAACACCGGGGAGCTGTTTTTT. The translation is CASSGQDRANTGELFF. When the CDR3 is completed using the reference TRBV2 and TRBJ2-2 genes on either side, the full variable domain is EPEVTQTPSHQVTQMGQEVILRCVPISNHLYFYWYRQILGQKVEFLVSFYNNEISEKSEIFDDQFSVERPDGSNFTLKIRSTKLEDSAMYFCASSGQDRANTGELFFGEGSRLTVL.